This T cell receptor (beta chain) stems from a study of blood T cell repertoires in COVID-19 (dated by TCRdb to between 2020 and 2021). Describing the broader study: Collaborator samples came from the United States, Italy and Spain and covered acute and convalescent phases of COVID-19. The prospective study material was composed of cDNA or gDNA derived from T cells, B-cell-depleted T cells, or PBMCs. Deeply sampled blood TCRbeta repertoires from subjects exposed to, actively infected with, or recovered from COVID-19 were included in the dataset. Where available, HLA class I and class II types were obtained from metadata supplied by the sample provider rather than from assay-based typing. The samples were drawn from the first 160 participants of the ongoing ImmuneRACE study and from some 1,300 subjects provided by 6 global collaborators. The repertoires were made available in a free public database intended to serve as a resource for research on the immune response to SARS-CoV-2. The sample metadata nearly always contained a de-identified subject ID, COVID-19 status, age in years and sex.

The immunoSEQ Assay, a bias-controlled multiplex PCR, was used to amplify TCRbeta CDR3 regions from genomic DNA. On the study's bioinformatics: The number of nucleated cells in each sample was estimated from the amplification of reference gene primers within the assay. Sequence reads were collapsed and filtered to measure the absolute abundance of every unique TCRbeta CDR3 rearrangement. For each sample, productive Simpson clonality was calculated as the square root of Simpson's diversity index across productive rearrangements. The source is immuneACCESS, and TCRdb retained only in-frame sequences with V and J called. Part of the clones is not carried over; for the studies checked, unresolved V genes explain less than half of this, and the remainder is unexplained. V and J calls and clone size are copied from that table; D and trimming were computed from the DNA. For this sample the table gives approximately 300,000 clones, of which about nine tenths were detected only once. The top ten constitute about 7% of the sample.

On this clone: Its antigen remains unidentified. No clone much larger than this one lies a single base away; base qualities are absent.

One collaborating source in Seattle enrolled patients during active infection and followed them longitudinally through the course of disease. Collaborating institutions collected whole blood in K2EDTA tubes following their own protocols. For TCRbeta analysis, collaborators shipped samples in one of three forms: frozen whole blood, isolated PBMCs, or DNA extracted from either of those sample types. Overall study results and their limits: The quantity of clinical and demographic metadata differed by source and by participant and was supplied without curation.

The origin of this receptor is a woman aged 30 to 39 with COVID-19, enrolled during active disease. Specimen: peripheral blood.

Read as DNA, the sequence is TGTGCCATCAGTGAGTCTGCTGGGGGTAGCGGGAGAATGAAGCAGTTCTTC. Its coded protein is CAISESAGGSGRMKQFF. The V gene is TRBV10-3 and the J gene is TRBJ2-1, and 9 junction bases match TRBD2. Germline trimming: 0 bases from V, 11 bases from J; junction bases outside gene matches: 14. CDR1 ENHRY and CDR2 SYGVKD were looked up in the germline V gene. The CDR3 sequence holds 17 residues, the cysteine and phenylalanine included. Only CDR3 DNA is held: 51 bases, read in frame from base 1.